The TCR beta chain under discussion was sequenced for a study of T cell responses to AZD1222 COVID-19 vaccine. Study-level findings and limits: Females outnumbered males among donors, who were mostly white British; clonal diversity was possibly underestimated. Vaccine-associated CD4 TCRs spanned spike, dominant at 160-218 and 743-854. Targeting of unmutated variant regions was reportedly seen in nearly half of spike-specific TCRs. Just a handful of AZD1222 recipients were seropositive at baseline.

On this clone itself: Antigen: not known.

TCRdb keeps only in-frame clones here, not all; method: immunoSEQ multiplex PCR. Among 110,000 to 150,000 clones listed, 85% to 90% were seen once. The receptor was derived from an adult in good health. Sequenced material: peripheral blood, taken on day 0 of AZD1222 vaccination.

This chain's CDR3 is CASSQDGQGNEKLFF. CDR3 coding DNA: TGCGCCAGCAGCCAAGACGGACAGGGAAATGAAAAACTGTTTTTT. The J gene is TRBJ1-4, the V gene TRBV4-1, with 8 bases identical to TRBD1. This CDR3 has 15 residues. Losses at the gene ends were 0 bases for V and 5 bases for J; bases not matched to a gene: 2. Germline V gene lookup returns CDR1 MGHRA and CDR2 YSYEKL.